A selection of T cell receptor beta chains follows, all from one sample in a study of breast tumors, draining lymph nodes, adjacent tissues. TCRdb ran MiXCR on the multiplex PCR reads and lists one entry per CDR3 protein. The table shows about 17,000 distinct CDR3 sequences, with roughly 64% occurring only once. Input material: tumor-adjacent breast tissue. The receptor source for this set is a female donor with breast cancer. Some clones in this sample may be carry-over from other donors' samples. Each CDR3 is given with its conserved first and last residue. Each record gives: D gene, J gene, V gene, clone size, CDR3 length, CDR3 protein, CDR3 DNA. The D gene is left open where the match is weak. Expanded clones get a size class; other rows say once, few or many, or leave the size out.

>TRBD2|TRBJ2-3|TRBV7-2|NA|14
CASRPTAGEDTQYF
TGTGCCAGCAGGCCAACGGCGGGGGAGGATACGCAGTATTTT
>NA|TRBJ2-3|TRBV7-8|NA|12
CASSLVVDTQYF
TGTGCCAGCAGCTTAGTTGTAGATACGCAGTATTTT
>NA|TRBJ1-2|TRBV29-1|NA|13
CSVDLCWGQGYTF
TGCAGCGTAGACTTATGTTGGGGGCAAGGCTACACCTTC
>NA|TRBJ1-2|TRBV29-1|once|10
CSVDQGGYTF
TGCAGCGTTGACCAGGGTGGCTACACCTTC
>NA|TRBJ1-2|TRBV20-1|medium-sized|14
CSASGLASSGGYTF
TGCAGTGCTAGCGGACTTGCGAGTTCAGGTGGCTACACCTTC
>NA|TRBJ1-5|TRBV19|NA|16
CASSITGPYSNQPQHF
TGTGCCAGTAGTATTACAGGGCCCTATAGCAATCAGCCCCAGCATTTT
>TRBD1|TRBJ1-6|TRBV5-4|NA|14
CASSLDRGHSPLHF
TGTGCCAGCAGTTTGGACAGGGGGCACTCACCCCTCCACTTT
>NA|TRBJ1-2|TRBV7-3|NA|13
CASSLNPGLGYTF
TGTGCCAGCAGCTTAAATCCGGGACTGGGCTACACCTTC
>TRBD1|TRBJ2-5|TRBV25-1|NA|12
CASSGPGQVQYF
TGTGCCAGCAGTGGGCCCGGACAGGTCCAGTACTTC
>NA|TRBJ1-5|TRBV15|once|14
CATSRDRDLQPQHF
TGTGCCACCAGCAGAGATCGGGATCTTCAGCCCCAGCATTTT
>NA|TRBJ2-7|TRBV4-3|NA|15
CASSQDWVGSGEQYF
TGCGCCAGCAGCCAAGATTGGGTAGGGTCGGGGGAGCAGTACTTC
>TRBD1|TRBJ1-6|TRBV7-2|NA|15
CASSLSTGGVSPLHF
TGTGCCAGCAGCTTATCGACAGGGGGCGTTTCACCCCTCCACTTT
>NA|TRBJ1-2|TRBV6-2/TRBV6-3|many|15
CASSHSHGPLYGYTF
TGTGCCAGCAGTCACTCGCACGGACCCCTCTATGGCTACACCTTC
>NA|TRBJ2-2|TRBV9|NA|15
CASSKAEVNTGEPFF
TGTGCCAGCAGCAAGGCAGAAGTGAACACCGGGGAGCCGTTTTTT
>NA|TRBJ2-7|TRBV24-1|few|12
CATSGESYEQYF
TGTGCCACCAGTGGGGAGTCCTACGAGCAGTACTTC
>NA|TRBJ2-7|TRBV7-8|NA|14
CASSLTGSSYEQYF
TGTGCCAGCAGCTTAACCGGGAGCTCCTACGAGCAGTACTTC
>NA|TRBJ1-6|TRBV28|NA|16
CASSLLSGGSGSPLHF
TGTGCCAGCAGTTTATTATCGGGGGGGAGTGGTTCACCCCTCCACTTT
>TRBD1|TRBJ1-2|TRBV12-3/TRBV12-4|NA|12
CASRTGGYGYTF
TGTGCCAGCAGGACAGGGGGCTATGGCTACACCTTC
>NA|TRBJ2-5|TRBV2|NA|15
CASRQNRAGQETQYF
TGTGCCAGCAGACAAAACAGGGCAGGACAAGAGACCCAGTACTTC
>NA|TRBJ2-1|TRBV5-1|once|14
CASSLVGGGFRQFF
TGCGCCAGCAGCTTGGTTGGTGGGGGTTTCAGGCAGTTCTTC
>NA|TRBJ1-2|TRBV19|medium-sized|14
CASSIIGGPDGYTF
TGTGCCAGTAGTATTATCGGAGGGCCCGATGGCTACACCTTC
>TRBD1|TRBJ2-2|TRBV5-1|many|15
CASSEGQPNTGELFF
TGCGCCAGCAGCGAGGGACAGCCTAACACCGGGGAGCTGTTTTTT
>TRBD2|TRBJ2-7|TRBV5-1|NA|14
CASSWSGGVLEQYF
TGCGCCAGCAGCTGGAGCGGGGGGGTCTTAGAGCAGTACTTC
>TRBD2|TRBJ2-7|TRBV5-1|NA|15
CASSFRLADSYEQYF
TGCGCCAGCAGCTTTAGACTAGCGGACTCCTACGAGCAGTACTTC
>NA|TRBJ2-6|TRBV29-1|NA|14
CSVEKWAGANVLTF
TGCAGCGTTGAAAAATGGGCGGGGGCCAACGTCCTGACTTTC
>TRBD1|TRBJ2-5|TRBV7-9|NA|16
CASSLSVGQGGETQYF
TGTGCCAGCAGCTTGAGTGTGGGACAGGGGGGAGAGACCCAGTACTTC
>NA|TRBJ2-7|TRBV7-9|NA|15
CASSQDAGEGYTKYF
TGTGCCAGCAGCCAAGATGCAGGGGAAGGATACACCAAATACTTC
>TRBD1|TRBJ1-6|TRBV7-9|NA|14
CASSRGQPYSPLHF
TGTGCCAGCAGCCGGGGACAGCCATATTCACCCCTCCACTTT
>NA|TRBJ1-2|TRBV18|medium-sized|13
CASSPTGGDGYTF
TGTGCCAGCTCACCGACAGGAGGAGATGGCTACACCTTC
>NA|TRBJ1-4|TRBV5-4|many|14
CASSPGLANEKLFF
TGTGCCAGCAGCCCCGGTCTGGCTAATGAAAAACTGTTTTTT
>NA|TRBJ2-2|TRBV7-3|many|15
CASSPARTNTGELFF
TGTGCCAGCAGCCCCGCCCGGACCAACACCGGGGAGCTGTTTTTT
>TRBD2|TRBJ2-1|TRBV2|NA|15
CASSASGGPYNEQFF
TGTGCCAGCAGTGCTAGCGGGGGACCCTACAATGAGCAGTTCTTC
>NA|TRBJ2-7|TRBV2|NA|11
CASRLFYEQYF
TGTGCCAGCAGACTATTCTACGAGCAGTACTTC
>TRBD2|TRBJ2-3|TRBV7-9|NA|15
CASSSSGRPTDTQYF
TGTGCCAGCAGCTCCAGCGGGAGACCCACAGATACGCAGTATTTT
>TRBD2|TRBJ2-5|TRBV20-1|NA|17
CSARGGLAGPNQETQYF
TGCAGTGCTAGGGGGGGACTAGCGGGACCCAACCAAGAGACCCAGTACTTC
>NA|TRBJ1-6|TRBV5-1|medium-sized|14
CASSRDIYNSPLHF
TGCGCCAGCAGCCGGGACATATACAATTCACCCCTCCACTTT
>NA|TRBJ1-2|TRBV3-1|NA|16
CASSQARQGEDYGYTF
TGTGCCAGCAGCCAAGCCCGGCAGGGTGAGGACTATGGCTACACCTTC
>TRBD1|TRBJ2-7|TRBV14|NA|15
CASSHRQGGSYEQYF
TGTGCCAGCAGCCACCGACAGGGGGGTTCCTACGAGCAGTACTTC
>TRBD2|TRBJ2-1|TRBV6-5|NA|19
CASSHSPRVVSGVQHEQFF
TGTGCCAGCAGTCACTCCCCCAGGGTCGTTAGCGGGGTACAGCATGAGCAGTTCTTC
>NA|TRBJ2-2|TRBV4-2|medium-sized|18
CASSQGPQGRMNTGELFF
TGTGCCAGCAGCCAAGGCCCCCAGGGGCGGATGAACACCGGGGAGCTGTTTTTT
>TRBD2|TRBJ2-3|TRBV7-2|NA|15
CASSLGASGVDTQYF
TGTGCCAGCAGCTTAGGGGCTAGCGGGGTAGATACGCAGTATTTT
>TRBD1|TRBJ1-2|TRBV19|once|17
CASSVRGRGVLGMGYPF
TGTGCCAGTAGTGTCCGGGGCAGGGGGGTTTTGGGTATGGGCTACCCCTTC
>NA|TRBJ1-6|TRBV6-5|medium-sized|18
CASSYRAWDNSYNSPLHF
TGTGCCAGCAGTTACAGGGCCTGGGACAACTCCTATAATTCACCCCTCCACTTT
>NA|TRBJ2-3|TRBV20-1|NA|11
CSAFNAGRQYF
TGCAGTGCTTTCAATGCAGGGAGGCAGTATTTT
>NA|TRBJ2-5|TRBV6-2/TRBV6-3|few|14
CASSPSGLQETQYF
TGTGCCAGCAGTCCCAGCGGGCTCCAAGAGACCCAGTACTTC
>TRBD2|TRBJ2-5|TRBV7-2|NA|18
CASSLYAPSGGYQETQYF
TGTGCCAGCAGCTTATACGCCCCGAGCGGGGGGTACCAGGAGACCCAGTACTTC
>TRBD1|TRBJ1-4|TRBV19|NA|14
CASSTGGPNEKLFF
TGTGCCAGTAGTACAGGGGGCCCTAATGAAAAACTGTTTTTT